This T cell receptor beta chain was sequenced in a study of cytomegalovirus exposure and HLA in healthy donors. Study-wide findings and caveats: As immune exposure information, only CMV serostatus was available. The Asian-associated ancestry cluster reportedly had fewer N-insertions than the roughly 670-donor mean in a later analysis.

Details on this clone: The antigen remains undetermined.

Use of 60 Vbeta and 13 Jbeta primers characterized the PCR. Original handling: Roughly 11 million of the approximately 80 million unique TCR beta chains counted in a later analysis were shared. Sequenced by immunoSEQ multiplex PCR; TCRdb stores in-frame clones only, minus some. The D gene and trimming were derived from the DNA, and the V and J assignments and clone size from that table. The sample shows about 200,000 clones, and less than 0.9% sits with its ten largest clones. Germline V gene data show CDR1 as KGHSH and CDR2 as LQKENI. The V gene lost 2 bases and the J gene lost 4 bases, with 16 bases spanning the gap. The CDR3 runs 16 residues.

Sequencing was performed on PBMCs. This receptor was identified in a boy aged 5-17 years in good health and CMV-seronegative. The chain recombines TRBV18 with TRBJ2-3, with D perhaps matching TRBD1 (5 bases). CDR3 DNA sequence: TGTGCCAGCTCACCAGGGCGACCAGGGTTGGCAGATACGCAGTATTTT. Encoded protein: CASSPGRPGLADTQYF.